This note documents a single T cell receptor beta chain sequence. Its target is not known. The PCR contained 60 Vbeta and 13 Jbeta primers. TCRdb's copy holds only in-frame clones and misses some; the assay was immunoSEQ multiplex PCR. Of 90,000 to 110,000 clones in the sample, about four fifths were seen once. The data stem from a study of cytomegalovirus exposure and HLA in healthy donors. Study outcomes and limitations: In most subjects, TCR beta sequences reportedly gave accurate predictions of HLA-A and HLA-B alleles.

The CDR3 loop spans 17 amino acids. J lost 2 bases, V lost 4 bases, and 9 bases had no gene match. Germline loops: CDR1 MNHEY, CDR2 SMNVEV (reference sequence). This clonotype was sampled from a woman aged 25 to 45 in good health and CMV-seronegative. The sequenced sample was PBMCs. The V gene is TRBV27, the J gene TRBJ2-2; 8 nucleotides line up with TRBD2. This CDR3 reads CASSSVGTSGNTGELFF. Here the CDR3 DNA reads TGTGCCAGCAGTTCGGTAGGAACTAGCGGTAACACCGGGGAGCTGTTTTTT.